This paragraph reports one T cell receptor (beta chain). The antigen is undetermined. This entry is derived from a study of cytomegalovirus exposure and HLA in healthy donors. General study findings and limits: In a later analysis, a missense DCLRE1C variant was linked to TCR beta V- and J-gene trimming. Diagnosis of cytomegalovirus status made by the classifier reportedly showed high specificity and sensitivity. Earlier analysis looked at TCR beta V segments, and most were productive about 87% or about 30% of the time. More than 15,000 TCR beta sequences were associated with HLA alleles at 0.05 false discovery rate in a later analysis.

Trimming removed 2 bases from V and 4 bases from J; junction bases left unmatched: 8. The germline gives CDR1 MNHEY, CDR2 SMNVEV (reference sequence). The CDR3 spans 17 residues. A multiplex PCR was run with 60 Vbeta primers and 13 Jbeta primers. Libraries were prepared by immunoSEQ multiplex PCR; TCRdb keeps only in-frame clonotypes and omits some of them. The sample includes about 120,000 clones, 55% to 70% of them seen just once. The V call is TRBV27, the J call TRBJ2-1; TRBD2 matches at 10 bases. This sequence originates from a woman in her 30s in good health and CMV-seronegative. The sample consisted of PBMCs. The DNA for the CDR3 is TGTGCCAGCAGTTTAGGATCAGCGGGAGGGCATTACAATGAGCAGTTCTTC. Translation gives CASSLGSAGGHYNEQFF.